A selection of T cell receptor beta chains follows, all from one sample in a study of OX40 agonist ivuxolimab in advanced cancers. The data were produced by immunoSEQ multiplex PCR, yet TCRdb's version contains in-frame clones alone and is incomplete. This repertoire shows just under 80,000 clones, 75% to 90% found once; its top ten account for around 0.4%. The source material was CD4+ or CD8+ T cells sorted from blood, sampled in a trial of the OX40 agonist ivuxolimab. These receptors were collected from an adult with an advanced solid tumor such as melanoma, head and neck, liver or kidney cancer. Both conserved end residues are part of each CDR3. A D gene is named only where the DNA matches it firmly. The size field is filled for only some rows; it gives once, few, many or a size class.

D	V	length	size	J	CDR3	DNA
NA	TRBV7-9	16	NA	TRBJ1-1	CASDLFVGVMNTEAFF	TGTGCCAGCGATCTGTTTGTGGGGGTGATGAACACTGAAGCTTTCTTT
NA	TRBV29-1	13	NA	TRBJ2-5	CSVGLAALETQYF	TGCAGCGTTGGCTTGGCAGCTCTGGAGACCCAGTACTTC
NA	TRBV5-1	17	NA	TRBJ2-7	CASSWSRGGSGSYEQYF	TGCGCCAGCAGCTGGAGCCGAGGAGGGAGCGGCTCCTACGAGCAGTACTTC
NA	TRBV5-1	13	once	TRBJ2-5	CASSGARQETQYF	TGCGCCAGCAGCGGGGCCAGACAAGAGACCCAGTACTTC
NA	TRBV19	16	NA	TRBJ1-5	CASRRGVGGGNQPQHF	TGTGCCAGCAGGAGGGGTGTGGGGGGTGGCAATCAGCCCCAGCATTTT
TRBD1	TRBV7-2	16	NA	TRBJ2-7	CASSFSGTGSSYEQYF	TGTGCCAGCAGCTTCTCCGGGACAGGGAGTTCCTACGAGCAGTACTTC
NA	TRBV6-4	15	NA	TRBJ2-2	CASRADSHPTGELFF	TGTGCCAGCAGGGCCGACAGCCACCCGACCGGGGAGCTGTTTTTT
NA	TRBV25-1	14	few	TRBJ2-2	CASSPSDRTGELFF	TGTGCCAGCAGTCCCTCGGACAGAACCGGGGAGCTGTTTTTT
NA	TRBV21-1	16	NA	TRBJ2-1	CASERAGGRSYNEQFF	TGTGCCAGCGAGCGAGCGGGAGGTAGATCCTACAATGAGCAGTTCTTC
TRBD2	TRBV7-6	12	NA	TRBJ2-3	CASSPGGDTQYF	TGTGCCAGCAGCCCGGGGGGGGATACGCAGTATTTT
TRBD2	TRBV7-8	19	NA	TRBJ2-1	CASSLVGGAGLAAYNEQFF	TGTGCCAGCAGCCTCGTCGGGGGAGCCGGACTAGCGGCCTACAATGAGCAGTTCTTC
NA	TRBV5-5	14	few	TRBJ1-3	CASSGDIAGNTIYF	TGTGCCAGCAGCGGGGACATCGCTGGAAACACCATATATTTT
TRBD2	TRBV30	13	once	TRBJ2-2	CAKRTSGTGELFF	TGTGCCAAACGGACTAGCGGCACCGGGGAGCTGTTTTTT
NA	TRBV11-3	13	NA	TRBJ2-7	CASSFGAAGEQYF	TGTGCCAGCAGCTTTGGGGCGGCTGGCGAGCAGTACTTC
NA	TRBV11-2	15	NA	TRBJ2-3	CASSLGPGTSSPQYF	TGTGCCAGCAGCTTAGGCCCGGGGACTTCGAGCCCGCAGTATTTT
NA	TRBV5-5	14	NA	TRBJ1-2	CASSLGWPNYGYTF	TGTGCCAGCAGCTTGGGGTGGCCGAACTATGGCTACACCTTC
TRBD2	TRBV4-3	17	NA	TRBJ2-5	CASSQDRLAGWEETQYF	TGCGCCAGCAGCCAAGATCGCCTAGCGGGATGGGAAGAGACCCAGTACTTC
TRBD1	TRBV5-1	15	NA	TRBJ2-7	CASSLAGQGSDEQYF	TGCGCCAGCAGCTTGGCGGGACAGGGGTCGGACGAGCAGTACTTC
TRBD1	TRBV5-1	14	NA	TRBJ1-5	CASSEGQPGQPQHF	TGCGCCAGCAGCGAGGGACAGCCAGGGCAGCCCCAGCATTTT
NA	TRBV5-5	13	NA	TRBJ1-5	CASSFGDNQPQHF	TGTGCCAGCAGCTTCGGTGACAATCAGCCCCAGCATTTT
NA	TRBV11-2	15	NA	TRBJ2-1	CASSLEEGVYNEQFF	TGTGCCAGCAGCTTAGAAGAGGGGGTCTACAATGAGCAGTTCTTC
TRBD2	TRBV11-2	17	few	TRBJ2-7	CASSLGLAGDPSYEQYF	TGTGCCAGCAGCTTGGGACTAGCGGGAGATCCTTCATACGAGCAGTACTTC
NA	TRBV9	15	NA	TRBJ1-3	CASSVGGISGNTIYF	TGTGCCAGCAGCGTAGGTGGGATCTCTGGAAACACCATATATTTT
NA	TRBV7-8	18	NA	TRBJ1-5	CASSLVWSGLSSNQPQHF	TGTGCCAGCAGCTTAGTATGGTCGGGACTGTCTAGCAATCAGCCCCAGCATTTT
TRBD1	TRBV5-4	13	NA	TRBJ1-1	CASSKGQGDEAFF	TGTGCCAGCAGCAAGGGACAGGGGGATGAAGCTTTCTTT
TRBD2	TRBV10-3	16	NA	TRBJ2-7	CAIRDFGLAGGGEQYF	TGTGCCATCAGAGATTTTGGGCTAGCGGGAGGAGGCGAGCAGTACTTC
NA	TRBV7-2	14	NA	TRBJ1-1	CASSPGWPNTEAFF	TGTGCCAGCAGCCCCGGCTGGCCGAACACTGAAGCTTTCTTT
TRBD1	TRBV15	16	NA	TRBJ2-7	CATSRDVRGRSYEQYF	TGTGCCACCAGCAGAGATGTAAGGGGGCGCAGCTACGAGCAGTACTTC
NA	TRBV7-9	11	NA	TRBJ1-2	CASSLRHGYTF	TGTGCCAGCAGCTTACGACATGGCTACACCTTC
TRBD2	TRBV7-9	15	NA	TRBJ2-2	CASSPGLASTGELFF	TGTGCCAGCAGCCCCGGACTAGCGAGCACCGGGGAGCTGTTTTTT
TRBD2	TRBV29-1	16	NA	TRBJ2-1	CSVGGTSARPGNEQFF	TGCAGCGTTGGTGGGACTAGCGCCCGTCCGGGGAATGAGCAGTTCTTC
TRBD1	TRBV28	16	NA	TRBJ2-5	CATKGQDLRMGETQYF	TGTGCCACCAAGGGACAGGACCTTCGTATGGGGGAGACCCAGTACTTC
TRBD1	TRBV30	14	NA	TRBJ1-1	CAWRGRTGGTEAFF	TGTGCCTGGAGGGGAAGGACAGGGGGCACTGAAGCTTTCTTT
TRBD2	TRBV7-8	20	NA	TRBJ2-1	CASSLSFGLAGGQSYNEQFF	TGTGCCAGCAGCCTGAGTTTTGGGCTAGCGGGAGGGCAAAGCTACAATGAGCAGTTCTTC
TRBD2	TRBV10-3	15	NA	TRBJ2-1	CASTGTSGHYNEQFF	TGTGCCAGCACGGGGACTAGCGGTCACTACAATGAGCAGTTCTTC
NA	TRBV19	14	NA	TRBJ1-1	CASSISQLNTEAFF	TGTGCCAGTAGTATTTCACAGTTGAACACTGAAGCTTTCTTT
NA	TRBV6-6	14	once	TRBJ1-1	CASTSPDGATEAFF	TGTGCCAGCACCTCACCGGATGGGGCCACTGAAGCTTTCTTT
TRBD2	TRBV30	15	NA	TRBJ2-7	CAWSSPTSGGYEQYF	TGTGCCTGGTCCTCTCCAACTAGCGGGGGCTACGAGCAGTACTTC
TRBD1	TRBV19	14	NA	TRBJ2-5	CASSIQGVQETQYF	TGTGCCAGTAGTATCCAGGGGGTCCAAGAGACCCAGTACTTC
NA	TRBV6-1	12	NA	TRBJ2-5	CASSEPRYTQYF	TGTGCCAGCAGTGAACCCCGTTATACCCAGTACTTC
NA	TRBV29-1	13	NA	TRBJ1-1	CSVASRAATEAFF	TGCAGCGTTGCCAGCAGGGCGGCCACTGAAGCTTTCTTT
TRBD2	TRBV6-1	16	NA	TRBJ2-3	CASSETSGIGGDTQYF	TGTGCCAGCAGTGAAACTAGCGGGATAGGGGGAGATACGCAGTATTTT
NA	TRBV28	14	NA	TRBJ1-4	CASRPGHLNEKLFF	TGTGCCAGCCGGCCGGGACACCTGAATGAAAAACTGTTTTTT
TRBD1	TRBV7-2	13	NA	TRBJ1-2	CASSLDRDYGYTF	TGTGCCAGCAGCCTCGACAGGGATTATGGCTACACCTTC
NA	TRBV5-1	13	NA	TRBJ1-2	CASSPLGDYGYTF	TGCGCCAGCAGCCCTTTGGGGGACTATGGCTACACCTTC
NA	TRBV5-1	14	NA	TRBJ2-3	CASSRTGRGDTQYF	TGCGCCAGCAGCAGGACAGGGAGGGGGGATACGCAGTATTTT
TRBD2	TRBV7-2	16	NA	TRBJ2-7	CASSLGGLVSAYEQYF	TGTGCCAGCAGCTTAGGGGGACTAGTATCCGCCTACGAGCAGTACTTC